The 7 T cell receptor beta chains given below trace back to one sample, sequenced in a study of blood T cell repertoires in COVID-19. The data were produced by immunoSEQ multiplex PCR, yet TCRdb's version contains in-frame clones alone and is incomplete. The sample carries roughly 370,000 clones, 87% recorded once. Sequenced: PBMCs or T cells enriched from blood (not recorded which). The receptor source for this set is a woman between 50 and 59 years old who had recovered from COVID-19.

This clone was observed once. The rearrangement uses TRBV11-1 and TRBJ2-7; 9 bases agree with TRBD1. After removal of 2 bases from V and 6 bases from J, the junction contained 5 bases not matched to a gene. In germline, CDR1 is SGHAT, CDR2 FQDESV (reference sequence). The CDR3 loop spans 14 amino acids. CDR3 nucleotides: TGTGCCAGCAGCTTAACCGGGACAGGGACCGAGCAGTACTTC. Translation gives CASSLTGTGTEQYF.

This chain links TRBV20-1 with TRBJ2-7, with 9 bases aligning to TRBD1. This CDR3 contains 14 residues. Germline CDR1 DFQATT, CDR2 SNEGSKA (reference sequence). The J segment lost 3 bases and the V segment lost 3 bases, leaving 6 bases of the junction unmatched. Here the CDR3 DNA reads TGCAGTGCTAGTATTGGGGACAGGGTCTACGAGCAGTACTTC. Its translation is CSASIGDRVYEQYF.

The rearrangement links TRBV2 to TRBJ1-2; 7 bases are shared with TRBD1. V dropped 8 bases and J dropped 7; count of bases not matched to a gene: 16. CDR3 length equals 15 residues. CDR1 is SNHLY, CDR2 FYNNEI, per germline. The CDR3 DNA reads TGTGCCAGCGAGGAGCTCCTCCAGGGGGTCCGTGGCTACACCTTC. The encoded protein is CASEELLQGVRGYTF.

CDR3 amino acids: CASSRDRADGYTF. CDR3 DNA sequence: TGTGCCAGCAGCCGCGACAGGGCTGATGGCTACACCTTC. This chain joins TRBV7-8 and TRBJ1-2; TRBD1 matches at 7 bases. Germline V gene data show CDR1 as SGHVS and CDR2 as FQNEAQ. The CDR3 totals 13 residues. Trimming at V came to 5 bases and at J to 6 bases, leaving 6 bases not matched to a gene.

This clone was seen just once. The CDR3: CASSEGFGTGLDEQYF. DNA for the CDR3: TGTGCCAGCAGTGAAGGATTTGGGACAGGGTTGGACGAGCAGTACTTC. The rearrangement joins TRBV27 to TRBJ2-7, with 9 nucleotides matching TRBD1. The CDR3 runs to 16 residues. Trimming cost V 5 bases and J 5 bases; bases outside gene matches: 13. Per the germline V gene, CDR1 is MNHEY and CDR2 is SMNVEV (reference sequence).

The chain carries TRBV5-1 and TRBJ1-1; the D is unclear. V was cut by 0 bases and J by 4 bases, with 4 bases left in between. Germline CDR1 SGHRS, CDR2 YFSETQ. The CDR3 sequence is 12 residues long. The CDR3 DNA sequence: TGCGCCAGCAGCTTGGACACCACTGAAGCTTTCTTT. As protein: CASSLDTTEAFF.

The chain employs TRBV12-3 or TRBV12-4 and TRBJ1-1; 8 bases are a match to TRBD1. The CDR3 length is 13 residues. With 5 bases clipped from V and 12 bases from J, the junction kept 11 bases outside the gene matches. This CDR3 is CASSTARTGSSFF. As DNA, the CDR3 is TGTGCCAGCAGTACAGCCCGGACAGGGTCTTCTTTCTTT.